What follows are 2 T cell receptor beta chains derived from one specimen sequenced in a study of blood T cells in healthy people across ages. Using a J-beta primer mix together with a sample-barcoded 5' primer, a second PCR was run for about 6 to 11 cycles. TCRdb re-called the 5' RACE reads with MiXCR, one entry per CDR3 protein. The sample lists 1 million or so distinct CDR3 sequences, about 25% seen once, with about 0.72% in the top ten. In addition, the sample was reused for a study of T cells of mothers and their children.

Source material: blood. These receptors originate from a girl aged 2-10 years in good health.

The chain combines TRBV9 with TRBJ1-6, with unresolved D. V was clipped by 1 base and J by 3 bases, with 11 bases between them. Germline V gives CDR1 SGDLS, CDR2 YYNGEE. The CDR3 extends over 16 amino acids. The CDR3 region is CASSVSIDYYNSPLHF. The DNA of the CDR3 is TGTGCCAGCAGCGTATCCATAGACTACTATAATTCACCCCTCCACTTT.

This clonotype was picked up a small number of times. The V and J genes are TRBV3-1 and TRBJ2-5, with D possibly being TRBD2 (5 bases). The end of the DNA is better explained by TRBJ2-1, so the J call may be wrong. CDR1 and CDR2 (germline): LGHDT, YNNKEL (reference sequence). This CDR3 comprises 12 residues. CDR3 DNA sequence: TGTGCCAGCAGCAACGGGATCAGGGAGCAGTTCTTC. It is translated as CASSNGIREQFF.